This T cell receptor (beta chain) was found in a study of cytomegalovirus exposure and HLA in healthy donors. Clones were sequenced by immunoSEQ multiplex PCR, and TCRdb holds only the in-frame ones, with some missing. The table includes 200,000 to 250,000 clones, approximately 87% detected once. Whole-study results and caveats: High sensitivity and specificity were reportedly achieved when the classifier diagnosed cytomegalovirus status. The study recorded 160 or so TCR beta chains that were cytomegalovirus-associated. The tendency of first-cohort TCR clusters to co-occur in the approximately 110 validation repertoires was the finding of a later analysis. Three chains tied to CMV proved CMV antigen-specific in vitro.

The count of this clone is one. Its antigen is not identified. The CDR3 consists of 16 residues. Unmatched junction bases numbered 6, after V lost 0 bases and J lost 4 bases. Germline CDR1 and CDR2: ENHRY and SYGVKD. The chain employs TRBV10-3 and TRBJ2-7; 10 nucleotides match TRBD2. This receptor was taken from a man between 18 and 29 years old in good health and CMV-seronegative. The sample was PBMCs. CDR3 DNA sequence: TGTGCCATCAGTGAGTCACGGGGACTAGCGAAATACGAGCAGTACTTC. This encodes CAISESRGLAKYEQYF.